This TCR beta chain was sequenced for a study of human T cells and chemical hapten exposure. Findings and caveats of the study: Clustering by CDR3 similarity yielded significantly more large clusters from expanded TCRs than controls.

CDR1 and CDR2 from the germline V gene are KGHDR and SFDVKD. The trim removed 1 base at V and 5 bases at J, leaving 7 bases unmatched. The CDR3 is made up of 17 amino acids. TCRdb processed the RACE reads anew with MiXCR; each CDR3 protein has one entry. Among approximately 180,000 distinct CDR3 sequences, 30% were seen once, and the ten largest hold under 3%. Time point noted: pre-sensitization, week 0. As to treatment: therapeutic diphenylcyclopropenone sensitization with weekly scalp DPC. As regards this clonotype: What it binds is unknown.

The genes are TRBV24-1 and TRBJ2-2; 9 bases fit TRBD1. The TCR sequence derives from a woman in her twenties or thirties with alopecia areata. Some clones in this sample may be carry-over from other donors' samples. The specimen comprised whole blood, sampled in connection with sensitization to the hapten diphenylcyclopropenone (DPC). As DNA, the CDR3 is TGTGCCACCAGTGATTTTAACGGGACAGGGCGAACCGGGGAGCTGTTTTTT. It encodes CATSDFNGTGRTGELFF.